Presented here are 17 T cell receptor beta chains from one specimen sequenced in a study of a mutant IDH1 vaccine in newly diagnosed glioma. Profiled with immunoSEQ multiplex PCR; TCRdb holds only in-frame clones, not every one. The table shows fewer than 45,000 clones, with around 90% occurring only once. Time point reported: week 23, last vaccination. Every vaccination contained 300 ug of the mutant IDH1 20-mer peptide and was paired with topical imiquimod. Their recognized antigens are unknown. The sequencing used PBMCs, collected from a glioma patient whose treatment included an IDH1 peptide vaccine. Receptor source: a man aged 50 to 60 with glioma.

The rearrangement uses TRBV10-2 and TRBJ1-1, with D unclear. The CDR3 consists of 13 residues. The ends were cut back, 3 bases at V and 0 bases at J, with 5 bases in the middle. Germline loops: CDR1 WSHSY, CDR2 SAAADI. The CDR3 loop reads CASSEQLNTEAFF. DNA of the CDR3: TGCGCCAGCAGTGAACAACTGAACACTGAAGCTTTCTTT.

V and J are TRBV6-1 and TRBJ2-7; 9 nucleotides agree with TRBD1. V shed 4 bases and J 2 bases; nucleotides not matched to a gene: 9. CDR3 length: 16 residues. CDR1 and CDR2 (germline): MNHNS, SASEGT. The CDR3 here is CASSVGTGSWTYEQYF. CDR3 nucleotides: TGTGCCAGCAGTGTTGGGACAGGGAGTTGGACCTACGAGCAGTACTTC.

This clone was recorded only once. V is TRBV19 and J is TRBJ1-2; TRBD1 aligns across 11 bases. Germline CDR1 is LNHDA and CDR2 is SQIVND (reference sequence). CDR3 size: 16 residues. V lost 9 bases and J lost 8; bases outside the gene matches: 17. In nucleotides, the CDR3 is TGTGCCAGCCGTGGCTTAACCGGGACAGGGGGAGGGGGCTACACCTTC. Residues: CASRGLTGTGGGGYTF.

The chain uses TRBV5-1 and TRBJ2-5; 8 nucleotides agree with TRBD2. The V gene's germline CDR1 is SGHRS and CDR2 YFSETQ. J lost 5 bases, V lost 5 bases, and 8 bases had no gene match. The CDR3 sequence is 14 residues long. CDR3 nucleotide sequence: TGCGCCAGCAGTGCGGGAGCGGGAGAGGAGACCCAGTACTTC. Encoded protein: CASSAGAGEETQYF.

The DNA of the CDR3 is TGCGCCAGCAGCGCGGGACAGGTGACTGAAGCTTTCTTT. Its translation is CASSAGQVTEAFF. V and J are TRBV5-1 and TRBJ1-1; TRBD1 aligns across 8 bases. The CDR3 totals 13 residues. Unmatched junction bases numbered 4, after V lost 4 bases and J lost 5 bases. The V gene's germline CDR1 is SGHRS and CDR2 YFSETQ.

V and J are TRBV5-1 and TRBJ1-1; possibly TRBD1 for D (5 bases). CDR3 length equals 14 residues. Germline values: CDR1 SGHRS, CDR2 YFSETQ. The V end was cut by 4 bases, the J end by 1 base, with 11 bases between. This CDR3 reads CASSEGRGNTEAFF. The CDR3 DNA reads TGCGCCAGCAGCGAGGGGAGAGGGAACACTGAAGCTTTCTTT.

This clone occurred once. The CDR3 here is CASSLLAGGLRDEQYF. In nucleotides, the CDR3 is TGTGCCAGCAGTTTATTAGCGGGAGGGCTCCGGGACGAGCAGTACTTC. J is TRBJ2-7 and V is TRBV27, with TRBD2 matching over 11 bases. V gave up 1 base and J gave up 5 bases; unmatched junction bases: 7. The CDR3 is 16 amino acids. Looked up from germline, CDR1 is MNHEY and CDR2 is SMNVEV (reference sequence).

The rearrangement joins TRBV28 to TRBJ1-1; D call uncertain. Looked up from germline, CDR1 is MDHEN and CDR2 is SYDVKM. Between the trimmed V and J ends, which lost 2 bases and 1 base, there was a span of 11 bases. This CDR3 spans 15 amino acids. CDR3 protein: CASSLTGFSNTEAFF. CDR3 bases: TGTGCCAGCAGTTTAACGGGGTTCTCGAACACTGAAGCTTTCTTT.

CDR3 sequence: CASSSSGNSYNEQFF. CDR3 in DNA: TGTGCCAGTAGTAGTAGCGGGAACTCCTACAATGAGCAGTTCTTC. The chain employs TRBV19 and TRBJ2-1; 8 nucleotides match TRBD2. Germline V gives CDR1 LNHDA, CDR2 SQIVND (reference sequence). V trimming: 4 bases; J trimming: 0 bases; junction bases outside the gene matches: 2. This CDR3 is built from 15 residues.

This sequence joins TRBV30 and TRBJ1-3; D remains unclear. Germline-derived CDR1 and CDR2 are GTSNPN and SVGIG (reference sequence). This CDR3 is 14 amino acids long. V was clipped by 0 bases and J by 0 bases, with 6 bases between them. CDR3 coding DNA: TGTGCCTGGAGTGTATTCAGCTCTGGAAACACCATATATTTT. Translating it yields CAWSVFSSGNTIYF.

The rearrangement joins TRBV2 to TRBJ2-1; no firm D call. CDR1 is SNHLY and CDR2 is FYNNEI in the germline V gene. V was trimmed by 4 bases and J by 9 bases, leaving 7 bases between them. The CDR3 loop spans 11 amino acids. CDR3 in amino acids: CASSARVEQFF. Written as DNA, the CDR3 is TGTGCCAGCAGTGCTAGGGTTGAGCAGTTCTTC.

The genes are TRBV18 and TRBJ2-6; maybe TRBD1 (6 bases). This CDR3 comprises 18 residues. Trimming took off 3 bases at V and 0 bases at J, with 15 bases between the two ends. The V gene's germline CDR1 is KGHSH and CDR2 LQKENI. The CDR3 region is CASSPRDNHHSGANVLTF. The CDR3, as DNA: TGTGCCAGCTCACCTCGGGACAACCACCACTCTGGGGCCAACGTCCTGACTTTC.

This rearrangement joins TRBV13 to TRBJ1-3; no reliable D call. This CDR3 spans 14 amino acids. Germline V CDR1 and CDR2: PRHDT, FYEKMQ (reference sequence). The V and J ends lost 5 bases and 4 bases respectively, with 12 bases between them. The CDR3 coding sequence is TGTGCCAGCAGCAGCAGGACCTCCGGAAACACCATATATTTT. Residues: CASSSRTSGNTIYF.

This chain joins TRBV6-6 and TRBJ2-5; the match to TRBD2 covers 8 bases. V lost 6 bases and J lost 4; bases outside the gene matches: 13. Germline lookup yields CDR1 MNHNY and CDR2 SVGAGI (reference sequence). The CDR3 runs to 16 residues. The chain's CDR3 is CASSSYAGGAGETQYF. In DNA form, the CDR3 reads TGTGCCAGCAGCTCCTATGCCGGGGGGGCGGGAGAGACCCAGTACTTC.

This chain links TRBV12-5 with TRBJ1-1; D may be TRBD1 (6 bases). V was clipped by 1 base and J by 10 bases, with 13 bases between them. Germline V gives CDR1 LGHNT, CDR2 FRNRAP. The CDR3 contains 13 residues. The chain's CDR3 is CASGLDGGAVAFF. The CDR3 region has the DNA TGTGCTAGTGGTTTGGACGGGGGCGCAGTAGCTTTCTTT.

The V and J genes are TRBV7-2 and TRBJ1-3; D unclear. Trimming took 1 base from V and 2 from J, leaving 9 bases between them. Germline CDR1 and CDR2: SGHTA and FQGNSA. The CDR3 runs 15 residues. For the CDR3, the DNA is TGTGCCAGCAGCTTAGGCAGCCGCACTGGAAACACCATATATTTT. It specifies CASSLGSRTGNTIYF.

This clone has only one observation. The rearrangement uses TRBV4-3 and TRBJ1-1; D uncertain. CDR3 length equals 13 residues. Trimming took off 1 base at V and 4 bases at J, with 7 bases between the two ends. Germline V gene data show CDR1 as LGHNA and CDR2 as YSLEER. The CDR3 sequence is CASSQAVVTEAFF. Here the CDR3 DNA reads TGCGCCAGCAGCCAAGCCGTTGTCACTGAAGCTTTCTTT.